Each of the 14 T cell receptor beta chains below was sequenced from the same sample in a study of blood T cell repertoires in COVID-19. Clones were sequenced by immunoSEQ multiplex PCR, and TCRdb holds only the in-frame ones, with some missing. Among about 45,000 clones listed, 69% were seen once. Material: peripheral blood. These receptors all stem from an elderly man with acute or convalescent COVID-19.

V is TRBV12-5 and J is TRBJ2-5; the D gene is possibly TRBD2 (5 bases). V was trimmed by 6 bases and J by 2 bases, leaving 10 bases between them. CDR3 length: 13 residues. Germline lookup yields CDR1 LGHNT and CDR2 FRNRAP. CDR3 sequence: CASGASGQETQYF. Written as DNA, the CDR3 is TGTGCTAGTGGGGCAAGCGGACAAGAGACCCAGTACTTC.

For the CDR3, the DNA is TGCGCCAGCAGCGAGGGACTAGCGGGACGGGGGCATGAGCAGTTCTTC. It encodes CASSEGLAGRGHEQFF. This chain uses TRBV5-1 with TRBJ2-1; 13 bases agree with TRBD2. Germline V lookup: CDR1 SGHRS, CDR2 YFSETQ. V shed 4 bases and J 8 bases; nucleotides not matched to a gene: 9. The CDR3 contains 16 residues.

The rearrangement joins TRBV11-2 to TRBJ1-1; 7 positions agree with TRBD1. With 1 base clipped from V and 4 bases from J, the junction kept 9 bases outside the gene matches. Germline V gene sequence: CDR1 SGHAT, CDR2 FQNNGV. The CDR3 extends over 16 amino acids. DNA of the CDR3: TGTGCCAGCAGCTTAGTAGGGGGCGGACTTTCCACTGAAGCTTTCTTT. As protein: CASSLVGGGLSTEAFF.

This clone has just a few counts. The chain links TRBV11-3 to TRBJ2-1; 8 nucleotides line up with TRBD2. Germline CDR1 and CDR2: SGHNT and YENEEA. This CDR3 contains 16 residues. V lost 3 bases and J lost 4; bases outside the gene matches: 8. In nucleotides, the CDR3 is TGTGCCAGCAGCTTCTCCGCTAGCGGGCATTACAATGAGCAGTTCTTC. Amino acid sequence: CASSFSASGHYNEQFF.

On this clone itself: Other DNA variants within this sample encode the same CDR3. The V gene is TRBV11-3, the J gene TRBJ2-3; 9 nucleotides match TRBD1. The CDR3 spans 14 residues. V trimming: 4 bases; J trimming: 6 bases; junction bases outside the gene matches: 5. CDR1 is SGHNT, CDR2 YENEEA, per germline. CDR3 residues: CASSSGQGADTQYF. The CDR3 region has the DNA TGTGCCAGCAGCTCGGGACAGGGAGCGGATACGCAGTATTTT.

The rearrangement links TRBV6-5 to TRBJ1-1; 7 positions match TRBD1. CDR1 is MNHEY and CDR2 is SVGAGI in the germline V gene. The ends lost 4 bases at V and 1 base at J; junction bases unmatched: 3. The CDR3 is 14 residues long. The CDR3 sequence: CASSSTGKNTEAFF. The CDR3, as DNA: TGTGCCAGCAGTTCGACAGGGAAGAACACTGAAGCTTTCTTT.

J is TRBJ1-6 and V is TRBV4-3; D is possibly TRBD1 (5 bases). V was shortened by 0 bases and J by 16 bases, with 16 bases between the two germline ends. Germline V gene lookup returns CDR1 LGHNA and CDR2 YSLEER. The CDR3 length is 14 residues. CDR3 sequence (DNA): TGCGCCAGCAGCCAAGATCCCCAGGAGGGACCTCTCCACTTT. It is translated as CASSQDPQEGPLHF.

The CDR3 is CASSAYSSSSYNEQFF. DNA of the CDR3: TGTGCCAGCAGCGCTTACAGCAGTAGCTCCTACAATGAGCAGTTCTTC. The J gene is TRBJ2-1, the V gene TRBV9, with D hard to call. This CDR3 has 16 amino acids. V lost 3 bases, J lost 0 bases, and 13 bases lay in between. Germline CDR1 SGDLS, CDR2 YYNGEE.

The sample holds a few counts of this clone. The V gene is TRBV7-2, the J gene TRBJ1-1; 8 bases fit TRBD1. CDR3 length equals 14 residues. V trimming: 3 bases; J trimming: 5 bases; junction bases outside the gene matches: 5. The germline CDR1 and CDR2 sequences are SGHTA and FQGNSA. CDR3 loop: CASSFYQGATEAFF. In nucleotides, the CDR3 is TGTGCCAGCAGCTTTTACCAGGGGGCTACTGAAGCTTTCTTT.

The chain combines TRBV13 with TRBJ2-1, with unresolved D. The germline V and J ends were trimmed by 5 bases and 7 bases, with 15 bases remaining between them. The CDR3 is made up of 14 amino acids. CDR1 and CDR2 (germline): PRHDT, FYEKMQ (reference sequence). This CDR3 is CASSPYGLNNEQFF. The DNA for the CDR3 is TGTGCCAGCAGCCCCTACGGGTTAAATAATGAGCAGTTCTTC.

J is TRBJ2-7 and V is TRBV19; D might be TRBD1 (6 bases). V lost 5 bases and J lost 4, with 15 bases in between. Germline V gene sequence: CDR1 LNHDA, CDR2 SQIVND (reference sequence). This CDR3 comprises 14 residues. The CDR3 here is CASSENREPYEQYF. The CDR3, as DNA: TGTGCCAGTAGTGAAAACAGGGAGCCGTACGAGCAGTACTTC.

This chain joins TRBV30 and TRBJ1-2, with TRBD1 as a possible D gene (5 bases). Germline V gene sequence: CDR1 GTSNPN, CDR2 SVGIG (reference sequence). Trimming removed 2 bases at V and 4 bases at J, with 11 bases between. The CDR3 contains 13 residues. This chain's CDR3 is CAWSRQGTYGYTF. The CDR3 DNA reads as TGTGCCTGGAGTAGGCAGGGTACCTATGGCTACACCTTC.

The J gene is TRBJ1-2, the V gene TRBV30; D remains ambiguous. V was clipped by 3 bases and J by 8 bases, with 10 bases between them. The CDR3 has 11 residues. Germline values: CDR1 GTSNPN, CDR2 SVGIG (reference sequence). The CDR3 spells CAWRRSGGYTF. The CDR3 DNA reads as TGTGCCTGGAGGCGAAGCGGAGGCTACACCTTC. The full variable domain, with the rest looked up from reference TRBV30 and TRBJ1-2, is SQTIHQWPATLVQPVGSPLSLECTVEGTSNPNLYWYRQAAGRGLQLLFYSVGIGQISSEVPQNLSASRPQDRQFILSSKKLLLSDSGFYLCAWRRSGGYTFGSGTRLTVV.

The rearrangement links TRBV28 to TRBJ2-7; weak D call: TRBD2 (6 bases). The germline V gene encodes CDR1 MDHEN and CDR2 SYDVKM. The germline V and J ends were trimmed by 5 bases and 1 base, with 15 bases remaining between them. The CDR3 is 15 residues long. DNA for the CDR3: TGTGCCAGCAGTCGGGACTGGCTAACTTCCTACGAGCAGTACTTC. Translation: CASSRDWLTSYEQYF.